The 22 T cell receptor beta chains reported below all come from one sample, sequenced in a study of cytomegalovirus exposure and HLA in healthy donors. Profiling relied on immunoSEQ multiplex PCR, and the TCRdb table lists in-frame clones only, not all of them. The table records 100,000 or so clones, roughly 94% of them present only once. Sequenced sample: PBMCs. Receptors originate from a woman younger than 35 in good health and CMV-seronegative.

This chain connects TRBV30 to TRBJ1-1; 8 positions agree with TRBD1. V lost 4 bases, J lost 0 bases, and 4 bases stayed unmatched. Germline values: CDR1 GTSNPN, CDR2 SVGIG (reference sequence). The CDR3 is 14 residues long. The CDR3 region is CAWISTGVNTEAFF. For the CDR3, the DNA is TGTGCCTGGATTTCGACAGGGGTGAACACTGAAGCTTTCTTT.

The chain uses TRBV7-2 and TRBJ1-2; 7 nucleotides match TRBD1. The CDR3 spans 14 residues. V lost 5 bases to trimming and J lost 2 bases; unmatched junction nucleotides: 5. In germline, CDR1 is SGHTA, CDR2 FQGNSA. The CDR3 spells CASSRVTGNYGYTF. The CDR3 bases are TGTGCCAGCAGCCGGGTGACAGGGAACTATGGCTACACCTTC.

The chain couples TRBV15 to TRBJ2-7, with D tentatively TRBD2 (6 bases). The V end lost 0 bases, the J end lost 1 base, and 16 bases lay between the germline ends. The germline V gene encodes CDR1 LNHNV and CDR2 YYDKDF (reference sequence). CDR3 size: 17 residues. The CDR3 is CATSRDPSFSGSYEQYF. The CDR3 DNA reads TGTGCCACCAGCAGAGATCCGAGTTTTAGCGGATCCTACGAGCAGTACTTC.

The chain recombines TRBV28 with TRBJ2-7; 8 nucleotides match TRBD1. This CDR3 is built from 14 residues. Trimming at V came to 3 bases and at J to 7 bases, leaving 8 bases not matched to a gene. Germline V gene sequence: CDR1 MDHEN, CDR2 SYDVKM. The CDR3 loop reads CASSLRQGAREQYF. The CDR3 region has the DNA TGTGCCAGCAGTTTGCGGCAGGGGGCAAGGGAGCAGTACTTC.

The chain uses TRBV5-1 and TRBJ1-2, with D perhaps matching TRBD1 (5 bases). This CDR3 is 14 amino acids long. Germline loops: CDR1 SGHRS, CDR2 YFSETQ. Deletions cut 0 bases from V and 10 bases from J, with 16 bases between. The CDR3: CASSLGQGLADYTF. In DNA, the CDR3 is TGCGCCAGCAGCTTGGGGCAGGGTTTAGCAGACTACACCTTC.

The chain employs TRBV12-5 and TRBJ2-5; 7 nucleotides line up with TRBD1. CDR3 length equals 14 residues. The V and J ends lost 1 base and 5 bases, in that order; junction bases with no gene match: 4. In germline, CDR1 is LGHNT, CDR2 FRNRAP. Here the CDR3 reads CASGLGQGVETQYF. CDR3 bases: TGTGCTAGTGGTTTGGGCCAGGGGGTCGAGACCCAGTACTTC.

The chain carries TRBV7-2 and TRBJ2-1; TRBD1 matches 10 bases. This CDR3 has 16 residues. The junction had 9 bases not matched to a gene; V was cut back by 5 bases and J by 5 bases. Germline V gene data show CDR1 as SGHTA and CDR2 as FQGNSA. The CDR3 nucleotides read TGTGCCAGCAGCCTTCGACAGGGGGCGCTTGACAATGAGCAGTTCTTC. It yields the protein CASSLRQGALDNEQFF.

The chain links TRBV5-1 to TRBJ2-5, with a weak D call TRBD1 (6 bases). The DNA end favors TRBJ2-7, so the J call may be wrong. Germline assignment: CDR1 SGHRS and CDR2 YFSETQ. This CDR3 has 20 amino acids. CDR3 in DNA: TGCGCCAGCAGCTCGACGCAGAGAACCTGGGACACCGACTTCCCCTACGAGCAGTACTTC. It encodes CASSSTQRTWDTDFPYEQYF.

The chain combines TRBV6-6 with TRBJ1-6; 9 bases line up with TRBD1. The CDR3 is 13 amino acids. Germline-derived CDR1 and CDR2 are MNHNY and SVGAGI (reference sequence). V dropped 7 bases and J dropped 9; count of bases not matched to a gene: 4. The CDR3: CASTRDRASPLHF. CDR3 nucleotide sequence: TGTGCCAGCACCCGGGACAGGGCTTCACCCCTCCACTTT.

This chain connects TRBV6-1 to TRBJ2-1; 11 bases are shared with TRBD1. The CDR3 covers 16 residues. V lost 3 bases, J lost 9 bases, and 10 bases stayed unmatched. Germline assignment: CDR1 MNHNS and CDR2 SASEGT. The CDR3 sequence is CASSEYHGQGASEQFF. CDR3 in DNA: TGTGCCAGCAGTGAGTATCATGGACAGGGGGCGAGTGAGCAGTTCTTC.

The CDR3 nucleotides read TGCAGCGACACCCAGGGGTGGCCAGATACGCAGTATTTT. This encodes CSDTQGWPDTQYF. The chain carries TRBV29-1 and TRBJ2-3, with D maybe TRBD1 (6 bases). Trimming cost V 7 bases and J 4 bases, with 15 bases left between them. This CDR3 is 13 amino acids long. Germline CDR1 SQVTM, CDR2 ANQGSEA.

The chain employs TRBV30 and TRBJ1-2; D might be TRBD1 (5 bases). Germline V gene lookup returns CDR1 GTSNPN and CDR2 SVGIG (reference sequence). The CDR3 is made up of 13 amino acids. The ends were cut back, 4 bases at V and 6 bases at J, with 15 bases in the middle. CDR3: CAWIGAGLDGYTF. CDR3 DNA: TGTGCCTGGATCGGCGCAGGGCTGGATGGCTACACCTTC.

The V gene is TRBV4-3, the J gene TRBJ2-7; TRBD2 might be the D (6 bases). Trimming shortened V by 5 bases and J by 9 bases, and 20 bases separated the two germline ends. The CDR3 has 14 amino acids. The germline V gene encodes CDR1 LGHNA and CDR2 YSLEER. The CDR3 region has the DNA TGCGCCAGCAGCAAGTCGGCCGGGGGAGTGGGGCAGTACTTC. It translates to CASSKSAGGVGQYF.

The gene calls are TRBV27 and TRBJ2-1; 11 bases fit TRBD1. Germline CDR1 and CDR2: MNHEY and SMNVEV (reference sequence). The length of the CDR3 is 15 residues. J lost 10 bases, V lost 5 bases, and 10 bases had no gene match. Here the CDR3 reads CASSLTGTGGREQFF. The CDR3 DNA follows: TGTGCCAGCAGTCTCACCGGGACAGGGGGTAGGGAGCAGTTCTTC.

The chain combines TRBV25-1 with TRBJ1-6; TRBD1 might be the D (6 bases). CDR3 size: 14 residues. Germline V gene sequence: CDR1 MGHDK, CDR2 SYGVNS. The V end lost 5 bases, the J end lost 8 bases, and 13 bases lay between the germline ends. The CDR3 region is CASSRTAHDSPLHF. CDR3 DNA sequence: TGTGCCAGCAGTAGGACAGCTCATGATTCACCCCTCCACTTT.

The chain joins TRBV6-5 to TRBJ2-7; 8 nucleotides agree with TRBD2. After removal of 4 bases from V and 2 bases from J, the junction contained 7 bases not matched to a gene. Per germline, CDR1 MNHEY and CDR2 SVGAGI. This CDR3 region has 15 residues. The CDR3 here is CASSSLGLDAYEQYF. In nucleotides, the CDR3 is TGTGCCAGCAGTTCCCTGGGACTAGACGCCTACGAGCAGTACTTC.

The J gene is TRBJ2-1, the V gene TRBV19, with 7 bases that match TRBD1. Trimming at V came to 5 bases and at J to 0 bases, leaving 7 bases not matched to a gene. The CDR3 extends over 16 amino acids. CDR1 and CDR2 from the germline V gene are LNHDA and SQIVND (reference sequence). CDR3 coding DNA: TGTGCCAGTAGTGGGTTCAGGGACAGCTCCTACAATGAGCAGTTCTTC. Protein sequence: CASSGFRDSSYNEQFF.

CDR3 protein: CATKQGAGAGELFF. Written as DNA, the CDR3 is TGTGCCACCAAACAGGGGGCTGGGGCCGGGGAGCTGTTTTTT. This sequence joins TRBV15 and TRBJ2-2, with 9 bases identical to TRBD1. V was pared by 7 bases and J by 6 bases, with 6 bases of the junction left unmatched. Per the germline V gene, CDR1 is LNHNV and CDR2 is YYDKDF (reference sequence). The CDR3 spans 14 residues.

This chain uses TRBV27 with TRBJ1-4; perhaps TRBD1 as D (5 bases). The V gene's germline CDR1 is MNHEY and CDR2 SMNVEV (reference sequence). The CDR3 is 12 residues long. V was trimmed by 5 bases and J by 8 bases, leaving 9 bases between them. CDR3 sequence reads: CASSANREKLFF. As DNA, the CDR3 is TGTGCCAGCAGTGCCAACAGGGAAAAACTGTTTTTT.

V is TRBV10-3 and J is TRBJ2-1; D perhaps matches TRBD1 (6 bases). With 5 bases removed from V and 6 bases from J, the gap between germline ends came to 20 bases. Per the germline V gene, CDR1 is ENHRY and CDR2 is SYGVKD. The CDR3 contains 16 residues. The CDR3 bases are TGTGCCATCAGTCCAAACACAGGGCTCCTGGGCAATGAGCAGTTCTTC. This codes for CAISPNTGLLGNEQFF.

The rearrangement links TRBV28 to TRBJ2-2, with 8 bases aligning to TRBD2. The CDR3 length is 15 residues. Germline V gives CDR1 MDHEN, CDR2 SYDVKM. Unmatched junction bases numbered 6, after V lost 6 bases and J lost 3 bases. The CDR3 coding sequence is TGTGCCAGCAGCCGAGGGACTAGGGACACCGGGGAGCTGTTTTTT. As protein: CASSRGTRDTGELFF.

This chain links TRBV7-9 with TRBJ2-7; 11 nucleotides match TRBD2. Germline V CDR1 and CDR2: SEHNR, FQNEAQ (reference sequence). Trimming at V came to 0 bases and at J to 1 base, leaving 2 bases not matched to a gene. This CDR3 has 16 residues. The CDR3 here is CASSLALAGVSYEQYF. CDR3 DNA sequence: TGTGCCAGCAGCTTAGCACTAGCGGGAGTTTCCTACGAGCAGTACTTC.